Listed below are T cell receptor beta chains from one sample, sequenced in a study of blood T cell repertoires in COVID-19. Sequencing used immunoSEQ multiplex PCR; TCRdb keeps in-frame clones, though not all of them. The repertoire holds more than 200,000 clones, 70% to 90% seen once, with around 4% in the top ten. The sample consisted of PBMCs or T cells enriched from blood (not recorded which). The receptor set was obtained from a man under 40 with acute COVID-19. The conserved cysteine and the conserved F or W are not part of the CDR3 here. Fields, in order: J gene, V gene, CDR3 protein.

>TRBJ1-5|TRBV4-1
ASSQEWARGFQPQH
>TRBJ2-1|TRBV2
ASRSKYNEQF
>TRBJ2-1|TRBV6-5
ASSYSGPGGYNEQF
>TRBJ2-7|TRBV5-1
ASSGGEQY
>TRBJ2-7|TRBV5-6
ASSFHTGTDAYEQY
>TRBJ1-1|TRBV29-1
SVAGIAVNTEAF
>TRBJ2-3|TRBV7-3
ASSSRTSTDTQY
>TRBJ1-4|TRBV6-5
ASSYGQEGYEKLF
>TRBJ1-1|TRBV5-1
ASSLGGPNTEAF
>TRBJ2-1|TRBV4-1
ASRSTGVSYNEQF
>TRBJ1-2|TRBV2
ASSDEFNYGYT
>TRBJ2-3|TRBV11-1
ASSLKRGGLTDTQY
>TRBJ1-6|TRBV7-9
ASSLLSGTGNSPLH
>TRBJ1-3|TRBV19
ASRTVRNTIY
>TRBJ1-6|TRBV5-1
ASSPGAPPLH
>TRBJ2-5|TRBV5-4
ASSLAGGMETQY
>TRBJ2-3|TRBV2
ASSEALRREGDTQY
>TRBJ2-3|TRBV9
ASSVRLAVDTQY
>TRBJ1-3|TRBV18
ASSTGPDLHSGNTIY
>TRBJ1-4|TRBV2
ASSEFRPSTNEKLF
>TRBJ2-3|TRBV28
ASSRLMSLGGDTQY
>TRBJ1-6|TRBV5-1
ASSLGPGENSPLH
>TRBJ2-3|TRBV5-4
ASSLSRSSGSTDTQY
>TRBJ1-6|TRBV7-9
AAGVGVLNSPLH
>TRBJ1-5|TRBV7-9
ASSLEGGNQPQH
>TRBJ1-6|TRBV2
ASSLSYNSPLH
>TRBJ1-2|TRBV12-3/TRBV12-4
ASSRDILYGYT
>TRBJ1-2|TRBV10-2
ASNPEGLLTYGYT
>TRBJ1-1|TRBV4-2
ASSQASGEGTEAF
>TRBJ2-7|TRBV6-5
ASRTGGAPWEQY
>TRBJ1-6|TRBV9
ASSSHPLESPLH
>TRBJ1-1|TRBV6-5
ASRAGGTEAF
>TRBJ2-2|TRBV7-3
ASSPGLAGTGELF
>TRBJ1-1|TRBV6-6
ASRNTGSTEAF
>TRBJ2-3|TRBV2
ASTLDTGGADTQY
>TRBJ2-7|TRBV5-1
ASSFDSYEQY
>TRBJ2-3|TRBV5-4
ASSLGQGMDTQY